Below, 18 T cell receptor beta chains from the same sample are listed, as sequenced in a study of Graves' ophthalmopathy and Graves' hyperthyroidism. Researchers took RNA transcripts and amplified TCR beta CDR3 regions from them. First-round RT-PCR relied on HTBI primers, and a second-round multiplex PCR came next. TCRdb reanalysed the multiplex PCR reads using MiXCR and keeps one entry per CDR3 protein. The sample lists under 250,000 distinct CDR3 sequences, roughly 29% occurring once. The sequenced sample was peripheral blood. These receptors were collected from a man between 45 and 60 years old with Graves' ophthalmopathy.

V gene TRBV28 combines with J gene TRBJ1-5; perhaps TRBD1 as D (6 bases). This CDR3 is 14 amino acids long. Trimming cost V 3 bases and J 6 bases, with 12 bases left between them. Germline CDR1 MDHEN, CDR2 SYDVKM. The CDR3 sequence is CASSFSGVSQPQHF. The CDR3 coding sequence is TGTGCCAGCAGTTTTTCAGGGGTCTCTCAGCCCCAGCATTTT.

This clonotype was recorded at least ten times. The chain recombines TRBV6-2 or TRBV6-3 with TRBJ2-2; D possibly corresponds to TRBD1 (5 bases). The CDR3 loop spans 15 amino acids. CDR1 is MNHEY and CDR2 is SVGEGT in the germline V gene. Trimming pared 0 bases from V and 7 bases from J, leaving 12 bases between. The CDR3: CASSYSSSGYGELFF. The CDR3 nucleotides are TGTGCCAGCAGTTACTCATCCTCAGGGTACGGGGAGCTGTTTTTT.

The V call is TRBV10-3, the J call TRBJ2-2, with 12 bases lining up with TRBD1. Germline CDR1 is ENHRY and CDR2 is SYGVKD. The CDR3 is 15 amino acids. Trimming removed 6 bases from V and 6 bases from J; junction bases left unmatched: 5. The chain's CDR3 is CAISPGTGGSGELFF. The DNA for the CDR3 is TGTGCCATCAGCCCCGGGACAGGGGGCTCCGGGGAGCTGTTTTTT.

This clonotype was recorded many times. V is TRBV30 and J is TRBJ1-6; 10 bases agree with TRBD1. CDR3 length: 13 amino acids. V lost 6 bases, J lost 6 bases, and 2 bases stayed unmatched. Germline-derived CDR1 and CDR2 are GTSNPN and SVGIG (reference sequence). As DNA, the CDR3 is TGTGCCTGCCGGGACAGGGGTAATTCACCCCTCCACTTT. Translated, it gives CACRDRGNSPLHF.

This clonotype appeared many times. The genes are TRBV5-1 and TRBJ1-1, with D unclear. The CDR3 covers 17 residues. Germline V lookup: CDR1 SGHRS, CDR2 YFSETQ. Trimming took off 2 bases at V and 1 base at J, with 18 bases between the two ends. CDR3 residues: CASSLGIGLLGNTEAFF. CDR3 sequence (DNA): TGCGCCAGCAGCTTAGGGATCGGACTCCTGGGGAACACTGAAGCTTTCTTT.

The chain is built from TRBV4-2 and TRBJ2-7; D is possibly TRBD1 or TRBD2 (5 bases each). CDR3 length equals 14 residues. The germline V and J ends were trimmed by 3 bases and 2 bases, with 11 bases remaining between them. Germline values: CDR1 LGHNA, CDR2 YNFKEQ. In nucleotides, the CDR3 is TGTGCCAGCAGCCATTCCGGGGCTGCCTACGAGCAGTACTTC. Translation: CASSHSGAAYEQYF.

This CDR3 is CSASGLGGGYTF. CDR3 DNA sequence: TGCAGTGCCAGTGGTTTGGGAGGTGGCTACACCTTC. V and J are TRBV20-1 and TRBJ1-2; D is ambiguous. In germline, CDR1 is DFQATT, CDR2 SNEGSKA (reference sequence). Trimming left V 6 bases short and J 7 bases short, with 15 bases between. The CDR3 runs 12 residues.

This clonotype was seen at least ten times. The chain employs TRBV6-5 and TRBJ2-7, with 10 bases identical to TRBD2. The CDR3 is 13 residues long. Trimming at V came to 8 bases and at J to 2 bases, leaving 3 bases not matched to a gene. Germline CDR1 reads MNHEY; CDR2 reads SVGAGI. DNA of the CDR3: TGTGCCAGCCGAGCGGGAGGGCCCTACGAGCAGTACTTC. This codes for CASRAGGPYEQYF.

This clonotype was detected once. The DNA of the CDR3 is TGTGCCAGCACCAAAGTCTGGGACAGGGGCGACGAGACCCAGTACTTC. It yields the protein CASTKVWDRGDETQYF. The chain has TRBV6-1 and TRBJ2-5, with 10 bases identical to TRBD1. The CDR3 is made up of 16 amino acids. CDR1 and CDR2 (germline): MNHNS, SASEGT. Losses at the gene ends were 7 bases for V and 5 bases for J; bases not matched to a gene: 13.

This clonotype showed up many times. The chain links TRBV28 to TRBJ1-1; maybe TRBD1 (6 bases). This CDR3 has 13 amino acids. V lost 7 bases to trimming and J lost 3 bases, with 12 bases between them. The germline V gene encodes CDR1 MDHEN and CDR2 SYDVKM. The CDR3 here is CASIGGVDTEAFF. The CDR3 DNA sequence: TGTGCCAGCATAGGGGGGGTGGACACTGAAGCTTTCTTT.

At least ten counts were recorded for this clonotype. V and J are TRBV2 and TRBJ1-3; D remains ambiguous. Per germline, CDR1 SNHLY and CDR2 FYNNEI. The CDR3 covers 11 residues. V was clipped by 6 bases and J by 4 bases, with 4 bases between them. CDR3 in amino acids: CASSSGNTIYF. CDR3 coding DNA: TGTGCCAGCAGCTCCGGAAACACCATATATTTT.

The chain uses TRBV6-2 or TRBV6-3 and TRBJ1-1; 8 nucleotides agree with TRBD1. The germline V gene has CDR1 MNHEY and CDR2 SVGEGT. The junction had 6 bases not matched to a gene; V was cut back by 10 bases and J by 5 bases. CDR3 length equals 12 residues. The CDR3 sequence is CATKTGVTEAFF. CDR3 nucleotide sequence: TGTGCCACAAAGACAGGGGTTACTGAAGCTTTCTTT.

The CDR3 DNA sequence: TGTGCCAGCAGCCCACGGACACAGTCTAACTATGGCTACACCTTC. As protein: CASSPRTQSNYGYTF. The V call is TRBV28, the J call TRBJ1-2; maybe TRBD1 (5 bases). Trimming cost V 6 bases and J 0 bases, with 14 bases left between them. Germline V lookup: CDR1 MDHEN, CDR2 SYDVKM. There are 15 residues in the CDR3.

This clonotype was observed at least ten times. The V gene is TRBV6-1, the J gene TRBJ2-2; a weak D match, TRBD1 (5 bases). V lost 7 bases to trimming and J lost 0 bases, with 6 bases between them. The CDR3 contains 13 residues. Germline V lookup: CDR1 MNHNS, CDR2 SASEGT. The CDR3 is CASNRTNTGELFF. DNA for the CDR3: TGTGCCAGCAACAGGACGAACACCGGGGAGCTGTTTTTT.

This clonotype has ten or more counts. The chain recombines TRBV24-1 with TRBJ1-2; possible D gene TRBD1, 5 bases. The CDR3 consists of 13 residues. Trimming took off 3 bases at V and 6 bases at J, with 10 bases between the two ends. From germline, CDR1 is KGHDR and CDR2 SFDVKD. The CDR3 bases are TGTGCCACCAGTGATCCAGACAGAGATGGCTACACCTTC. It is translated as CATSDPDRDGYTF.

At least ten counts were recorded for this clonotype. The rearrangement links TRBV2 to TRBJ1-5; possible D gene TRBD1, 5 bases. V lost 3 bases and J lost 7, with 13 bases in between. Germline CDR1 SNHLY, CDR2 FYNNEI. This CDR3 has 14 residues. CDR3 DNA: TGTGCCAGCAGTGAGGTTTGGGGCTACCAGCCCCAGCATTTT. Residues: CASSEVWGYQPQHF. The whole variable domain, remainder taken from reference TRBV2 and TRBJ1-5, is EPEVTQTPSHQVTQMGQEVILRCVPISNHLYFYWYRQILGQKVEFLVSFYNNEISEKSEIFDDQFSVERPDGSNFTLKIRSTKLEDSAMYFCASSEVWGYQPQHFGDGTRLSIL.

The genes are TRBV6-1 and TRBJ2-7, with 12 nucleotides matching TRBD2. The CDR3 has 15 amino acids. Germline loops: CDR1 MNHNS, CDR2 SASEGT. J gave up 4 bases and V 3 bases, and 4 bases lay outside the gene matches. CDR3 protein: CASSDRLAGVYEQYF. CDR3 bases: TGTGCCAGCAGTGACAGACTAGCGGGGGTTTACGAGCAGTACTTC.

The table lists this clonotype with many counts. The chain uses TRBV6-5 and TRBJ1-2; 7 bases align to TRBD1. Losses at the gene ends were 6 bases for V and 1 base for J; bases not matched to a gene: 2. The CDR3 contains 13 residues. Per germline, CDR1 MNHEY and CDR2 SVGAGI. The CDR3 loop reads CASRGTDNYGYTF. CDR3 nucleotide sequence: TGTGCCAGCAGGGGGACAGATAACTATGGCTACACCTTC.